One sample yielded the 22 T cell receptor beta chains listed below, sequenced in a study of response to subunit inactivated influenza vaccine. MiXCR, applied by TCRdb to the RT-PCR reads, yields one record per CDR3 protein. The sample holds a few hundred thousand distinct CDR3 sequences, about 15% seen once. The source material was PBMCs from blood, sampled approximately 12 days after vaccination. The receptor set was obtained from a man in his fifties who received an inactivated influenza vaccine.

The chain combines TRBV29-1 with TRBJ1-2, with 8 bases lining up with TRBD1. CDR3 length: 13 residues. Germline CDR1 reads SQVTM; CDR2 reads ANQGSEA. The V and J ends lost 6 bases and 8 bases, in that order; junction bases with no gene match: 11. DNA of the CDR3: TGCAGCGTCGACAGGACAGGGCGAGGAGGCTACACCTTC. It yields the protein CSVDRTGRGGYTF.

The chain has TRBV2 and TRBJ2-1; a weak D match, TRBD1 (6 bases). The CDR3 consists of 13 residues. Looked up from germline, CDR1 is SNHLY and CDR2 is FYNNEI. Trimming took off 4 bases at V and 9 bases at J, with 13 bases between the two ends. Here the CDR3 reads CASSGTELLEQFF. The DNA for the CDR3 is TGTGCCAGCAGTGGGACAGAACTCCTTGAGCAGTTCTTC.

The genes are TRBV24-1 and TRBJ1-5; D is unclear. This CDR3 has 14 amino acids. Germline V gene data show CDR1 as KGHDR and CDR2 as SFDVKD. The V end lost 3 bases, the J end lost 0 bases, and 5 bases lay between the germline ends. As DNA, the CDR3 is TGTGCCACCAGTGATGTTCCTAGCAATCAGCCCCAGCATTTT. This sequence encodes CATSDVPSNQPQHF.

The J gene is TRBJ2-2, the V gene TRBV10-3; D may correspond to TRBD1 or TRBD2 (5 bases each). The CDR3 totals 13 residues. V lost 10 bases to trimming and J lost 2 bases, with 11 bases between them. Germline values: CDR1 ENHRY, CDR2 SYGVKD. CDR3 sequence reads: CATGADNTGELFF. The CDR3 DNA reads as TGTGCCACCGGGGCGGACAACACCGGGGAGCTGTTTTTT.

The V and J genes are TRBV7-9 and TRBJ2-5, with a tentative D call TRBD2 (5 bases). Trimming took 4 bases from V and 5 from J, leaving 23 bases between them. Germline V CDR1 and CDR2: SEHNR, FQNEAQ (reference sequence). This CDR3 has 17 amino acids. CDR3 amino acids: CASSSYGGRLGAETQYF. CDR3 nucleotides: TGTGCCAGCAGCTCCTACGGCGGACGCTTGGGAGCGGAGACCCAGTACTTC.

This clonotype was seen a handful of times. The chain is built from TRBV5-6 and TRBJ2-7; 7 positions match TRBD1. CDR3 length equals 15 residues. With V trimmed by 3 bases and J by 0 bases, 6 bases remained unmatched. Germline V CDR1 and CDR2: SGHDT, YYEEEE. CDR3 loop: CASSSNRDSSYEQYF. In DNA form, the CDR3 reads TGTGCCAGCAGCTCGAACAGGGACAGCTCCTACGAGCAGTACTTC.

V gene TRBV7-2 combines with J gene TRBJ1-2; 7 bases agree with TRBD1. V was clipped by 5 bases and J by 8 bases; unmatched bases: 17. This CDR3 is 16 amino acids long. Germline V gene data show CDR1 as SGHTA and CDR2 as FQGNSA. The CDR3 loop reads CASSPMTGTGTGGYTF. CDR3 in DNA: TGTGCCAGCAGCCCTATGACAGGGACGGGAACTGGAGGCTACACCTTC.

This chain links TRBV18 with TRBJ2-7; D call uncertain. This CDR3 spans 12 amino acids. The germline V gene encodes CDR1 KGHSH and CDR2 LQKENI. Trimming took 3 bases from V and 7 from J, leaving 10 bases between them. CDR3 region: CASSPSSKEQYF. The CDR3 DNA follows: TGTGCCAGCTCACCCAGCAGCAAAGAGCAGTACTTC.

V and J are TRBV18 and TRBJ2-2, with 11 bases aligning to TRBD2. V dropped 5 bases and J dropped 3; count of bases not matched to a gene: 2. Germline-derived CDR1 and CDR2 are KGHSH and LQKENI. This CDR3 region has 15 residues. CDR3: CASSTSGGHTGELFF. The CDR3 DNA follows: TGTGCCAGCTCAACTAGCGGGGGCCACACCGGGGAGCTGTTTTTT.

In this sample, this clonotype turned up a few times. The CDR3 loop is CASSWGQGPYNEQFF. The CDR3 DNA reads as TGTGCCAGCAGCTGGGGACAGGGGCCCTACAATGAGCAGTTCTTC. This chain links TRBV5-6 with TRBJ2-1, with TRBD1 matching over 10 bases. V lost 3 bases, J lost 2 bases, and 2 bases stayed unmatched. CDR1 is SGHDT and CDR2 is YYEEEE in the germline V gene. The CDR3 extends over 15 amino acids. Full variable domain (remainder filled in from reference TRBV5-6 and TRBJ2-1): DAGVTQSPTHLIKTRGQQVTLRCSPKSGHDTVSWYQQALGQGPQFIFQYYEEEERQRGNFPDRFSGHQFPNYSSELNVNALLLGDSALYLCASSWGQGPYNEQFFGPGTRLTVL.

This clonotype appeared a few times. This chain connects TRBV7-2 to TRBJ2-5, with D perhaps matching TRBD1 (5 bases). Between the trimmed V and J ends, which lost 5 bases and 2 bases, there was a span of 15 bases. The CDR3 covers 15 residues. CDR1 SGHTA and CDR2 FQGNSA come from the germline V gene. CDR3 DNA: TGTGCCAGCAGCCATGAGCTTAGGACACAAGAGACCCAGTACTTC. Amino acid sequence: CASSHELRTQETQYF.

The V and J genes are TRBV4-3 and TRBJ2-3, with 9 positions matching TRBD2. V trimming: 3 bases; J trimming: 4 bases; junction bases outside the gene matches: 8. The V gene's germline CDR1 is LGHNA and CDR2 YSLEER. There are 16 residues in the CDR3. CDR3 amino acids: CASSQLAGFLADTQYF. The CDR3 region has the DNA TGCGCCAGCAGCCAGCTAGCGGGGTTTCTCGCAGATACGCAGTATTTT.

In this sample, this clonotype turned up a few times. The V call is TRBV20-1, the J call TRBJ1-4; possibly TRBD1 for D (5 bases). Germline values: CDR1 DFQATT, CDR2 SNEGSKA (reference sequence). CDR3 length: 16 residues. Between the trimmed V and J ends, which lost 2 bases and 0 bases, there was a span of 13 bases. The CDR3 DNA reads TGCAGTGCTAGACGGGGGGTCGGGTCAACTAATGAAAAACTGTTTTTT. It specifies CSARRGVGSTNEKLFF.

CDR3 residues: CASSLLGFYEQYF. In DNA, the CDR3 is TGTGCCAGCAGTTTATTGGGTTTCTACGAGCAGTACTTC. V usage is TRBV12-3 or TRBV12-4 and J usage is TRBJ2-7; D is undetermined. Between the trimmed V and J ends, which lost 2 bases and 3 bases, there was a span of 8 bases. CDR3 length equals 13 residues.

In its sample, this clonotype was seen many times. The DNA for the CDR3 is TGTGCCAGCAAGATAGGGGGCAGATGGAGCACTGAAGCTTTCTTT. It yields the protein CASKIGGRWSTEAFF. The rearrangement uses TRBV6-5 and TRBJ1-1, with 7 bases identical to TRBD1. Per germline, CDR1 MNHEY and CDR2 SVGAGI. V shed 7 bases, J shed 4 bases, and the junction held 12 bases outside the gene matches. This CDR3 region has 15 residues.

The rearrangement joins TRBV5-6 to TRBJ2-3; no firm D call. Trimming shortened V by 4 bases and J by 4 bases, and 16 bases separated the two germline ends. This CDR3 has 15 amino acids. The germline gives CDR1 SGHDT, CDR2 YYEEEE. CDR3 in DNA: TGTGCCAGCAGCCCCCCTCCCCCTGGGGCAGATACGCAGTATTTT. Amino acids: CASSPPPPGADTQYF.

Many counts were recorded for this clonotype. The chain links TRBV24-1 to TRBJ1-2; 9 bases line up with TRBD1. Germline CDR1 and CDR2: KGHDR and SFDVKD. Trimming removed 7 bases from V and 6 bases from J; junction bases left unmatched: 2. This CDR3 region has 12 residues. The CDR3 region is CATRDRGDGYTF. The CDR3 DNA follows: TGTGCCACCAGGGACAGGGGTGATGGCTACACCTTC.

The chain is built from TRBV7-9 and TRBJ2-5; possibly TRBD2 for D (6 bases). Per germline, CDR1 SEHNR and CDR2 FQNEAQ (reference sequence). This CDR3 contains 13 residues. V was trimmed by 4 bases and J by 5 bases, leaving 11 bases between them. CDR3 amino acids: CASSWAGSETQYF. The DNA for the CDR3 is TGTGCCAGCAGCTGGGCGGGGTCGGAGACCCAGTACTTC.

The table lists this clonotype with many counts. The CDR3 is CSAAETGGRDQPQHF. CDR3 coding DNA: TGCAGTGCTGCGGAAACAGGGGGACGTGATCAGCCCCAGCATTTT. The V and J genes are TRBV20-1 and TRBJ1-5, with 8 positions matching TRBD1. After removal of 5 bases from V and 5 bases from J, the junction contained 11 bases not matched to a gene. Germline CDR1 is DFQATT and CDR2 is SNEGSKA (reference sequence). This CDR3 is built from 15 residues.

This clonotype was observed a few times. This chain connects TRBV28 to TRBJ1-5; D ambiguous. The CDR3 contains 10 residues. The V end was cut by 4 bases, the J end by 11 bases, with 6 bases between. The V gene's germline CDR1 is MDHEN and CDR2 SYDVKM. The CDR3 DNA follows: TGTGCCAGCAGTTCAATCACCCAGCATTTT. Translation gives CASSSITQHF.

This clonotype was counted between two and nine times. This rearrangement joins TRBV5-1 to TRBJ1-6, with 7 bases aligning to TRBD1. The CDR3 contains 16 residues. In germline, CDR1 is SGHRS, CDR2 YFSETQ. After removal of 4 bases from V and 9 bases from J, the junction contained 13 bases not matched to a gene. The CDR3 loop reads CASSEEPTGLGSPLHF. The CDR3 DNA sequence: TGCGCCAGCAGCGAAGAACCGACAGGGCTAGGTTCACCCCTCCACTTT.

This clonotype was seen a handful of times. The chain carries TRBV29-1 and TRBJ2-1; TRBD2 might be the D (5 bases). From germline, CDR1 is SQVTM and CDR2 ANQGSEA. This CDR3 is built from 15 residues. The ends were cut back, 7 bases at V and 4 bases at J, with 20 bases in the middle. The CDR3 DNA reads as TGCAGCGCACGAGGGTCCGGAAATCTGTACAATGAGCAGTTCTTC. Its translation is CSARGSGNLYNEQFF.